The 11 T cell receptor beta chains below all came from one sample that was sequenced in a study of control samples from healthy donors and cancer patients (dated by TCRdb to 2018 to 2020). Libraries were made using the immunoSEQ multiplex PCR assay. TCRdb took this table from immuneACCESS and kept in-frame rearrangements with V and J called. Such tables lack part of the clones; where checked against another copy, unresolved V genes explain under half of the gap, and the rest is unexplained. Here the sample has tens of thousands of clones; around 70% occur a single time. The top ten hold 15% to 20% of the sample. Sequences were obtained from formalin-fixed, paraffin-embedded tissue. Source of these receptors: a male donor with melanoma.

The chain joins TRBV6-4 to TRBJ2-1; either TRBD1 or TRBD2 may fit D (6 bases each). The CDR3 extends over 15 amino acids. V was pared by 8 bases and J by 5 bases, with 19 bases between. Germline assignment: CDR1 MRHNA and CDR2 SNTAGT. The DNA of the CDR3 is TGTGCCAGCGGGCCGGGGTTGGGGGGCAACAATGAGCAGTTCTTC. It codes for CASGPGLGGNNEQFF.

This clone has more than one count but fewer than ten. V gene TRBV7-9 combines with J gene TRBJ1-6; possibly TRBD1 for D (6 bases). This CDR3 is built from 15 residues. Germline CDR1 SEHNR, CDR2 FQNEAQ (reference sequence). Trimming pared 3 bases from V and 5 bases from J, leaving 11 bases between. The CDR3 reads CASSLAGADNSPLHF. In DNA, the CDR3 is TGTGCCAGCAGCTTGGCAGGGGCAGATAATTCACCCCTCCACTTT.

This clone came up a few times. The chain joins TRBV14 to TRBJ2-7, with D perhaps matching TRBD1 or TRBD2 (6 bases each). With 0 bases removed from V and 8 bases from J, the gap between germline ends came to 8 bases. The germline CDR1 and CDR2 sequences are SGHDN and FVKESK. The CDR3 is made up of 12 amino acids. The CDR3 loop reads CASSQEGGKQYF. The DNA of the CDR3 is TGTGCCAGCAGCCAAGAAGGGGGGAAGCAGTACTTC.

The chain recombines TRBV28 with TRBJ1-5; TRBD1 agrees at 7 bases. CDR1 MDHEN and CDR2 SYDVKM come from the germline V gene. Trimming removed 7 bases from V and 7 bases from J; junction bases left unmatched: 10. The CDR3 spans 14 residues. DNA of the CDR3: TGTGCCAGCACCCAGGACAGGCTTCGCCAGCCCCAGCATTTT. Translating it yields CASTQDRLRQPQHF.

J is TRBJ1-1 and V is TRBV28, with 7 bases matching TRBD1. Trimming removed 3 bases from V and 0 bases from J; junction bases left unmatched: 1. Germline CDR1 is MDHEN and CDR2 is SYDVKM. The length of the CDR3 is 14 residues. The CDR3 DNA sequence: TGTGCCAGCAGTTTCCAGGGGGTGAACACTGAAGCTTTCTTT. Protein product: CASSFQGVNTEAFF. The full variable domain, in which reference TRBV28 and TRBJ1-1 provide the parts outside the CDR3, is DVKVTQSSRYLVKRTGEKVFLECVQDMDHENMFWYRQDPGLGLRLIYFSYDVKMKEKGDIPEGYSVSREKKERFSLILESASTNQTSMYLCASSFQGVNTEAFFGQGTRLTVV.

J is TRBJ1-1 and V is TRBV6-5, with D possibly being TRBD1 (5 bases). CDR1 and CDR2 from the germline V gene are MNHEY and SVGAGI. The length of the CDR3 is 15 residues. V lost 10 bases and J 0 bases, leaving 18 bases between the germline ends. The DNA of the CDR3 is TGTGCCACTAAGGGACGGGACGTCCTGAACACTGAAGCTTTCTTT. Protein sequence: CATKGRDVLNTEAFF.

The CDR3 loop reads CASSIGALSYEQYF. The CDR3 DNA reads TGTGCCAGTAGTATAGGCGCCCTCTCCTACGAGCAGTACTTC. The chain recombines TRBV19 with TRBJ2-7; the D is unclear. This CDR3 region has 14 residues. The V gene lost 1 base and the J gene lost 0 bases, with 7 bases spanning the gap. Germline loops: CDR1 LNHDA, CDR2 SQIVND (reference sequence).

This chain links TRBV6-4 with TRBJ2-3; the D gene is possibly TRBD1 (5 bases). V dropped 2 bases and J dropped 5 bases, with 5 bases sitting between them. CDR1 is MRHNA, CDR2 SNTAGT, per germline. The CDR3 is made up of 12 amino acids. Here the CDR3 DNA reads TGTGCCAGCAGTGACCAGGGAGATACGCAGTATTTT. Translating gives CASSDQGDTQYF.

This clone is deemed medium-sized (0.01 to 0.1%). This rearrangement joins TRBV6-5 to TRBJ2-1, with a possible D match to TRBD2 (6 bases). The CDR3 contains 13 residues. V was shortened by 7 bases and J by 7 bases, with 14 bases between the two germline ends. Germline CDR1 is MNHEY and CDR2 is SVGAGI. The chain's CDR3 is CASTPHGGNEQFF. The CDR3 DNA is TGTGCCAGCACTCCCCATGGGGGGAATGAGCAGTTCTTC.

This clone was recorded once. The chain employs TRBV9 and TRBJ2-7, with unresolved D. This CDR3 region has 13 residues. Germline CDR1 reads SGDLS; CDR2 reads YYNGEE. V was cut by 2 bases and J by 4 bases, with 10 bases left in between. CDR3 DNA sequence: TGTGCCAGCAGCGTCAGACCTGGATACGAGCAGTACTTC. This gives the protein CASSVRPGYEQYF.

This clone has only one observation. This chain joins TRBV18 and TRBJ2-7, with D possibly TRBD1 on 5 matching bases. Trimming took 0 bases from V and 5 from J, leaving 17 bases between them. The CDR3 is made up of 16 amino acids. The germline CDR1 and CDR2 sequences are KGHSH and LQKENI. CDR3: CASSPPEPRAGHEQYF. CDR3 nucleotides: TGTGCCAGCTCACCACCGGAACCCAGGGCAGGCCACGAGCAGTACTTC.